This T cell receptor (beta chain) originates from a study of blood T cell repertoires in COVID-19. As for the study in general: The United States, Italy and Spain were the sources of the acute and convalescent COVID-19 samples. The cDNA or gDNA used as material had been derived from T cells, B-cell-depleted T cells, or PBMCs.

CDR1 is MNHEY, CDR2 SMNVEV, per germline (reference sequence). The ends were cut back, 0 bases at V and 3 bases at J, with 15 bases in the middle. CDR3 length: 17 amino acids. Original processing notes: Estimates of nucleated cell counts were drawn from the amplification of reference gene primers. The repertoire was sequenced with immunoSEQ multiplex PCR; TCRdb's copy has only in-frame clones and lacks some. D and trimming were read from the DNA, whereas the V and J calls and clone size are those reported in that table. In the table there are 200,000 to 300,000 clones, 85% to 90% of which are singletons. Clinical histories supplied by participants themselves formed the basis of cohort assignment.

The specimen was PBMCs or T cells enriched from blood (not recorded which). This chain links TRBV27 with TRBJ1-5; the D gene is possibly TRBD1 (5 bases). The source is a woman in her 30s with acute COVID-19. This CDR3 is CASSLSSLQVSNQPQHF. Here the CDR3 DNA reads TGTGCCAGCAGTTTATCGAGTTTACAGGTGTCCAATCAGCCCCAGCATTTT.